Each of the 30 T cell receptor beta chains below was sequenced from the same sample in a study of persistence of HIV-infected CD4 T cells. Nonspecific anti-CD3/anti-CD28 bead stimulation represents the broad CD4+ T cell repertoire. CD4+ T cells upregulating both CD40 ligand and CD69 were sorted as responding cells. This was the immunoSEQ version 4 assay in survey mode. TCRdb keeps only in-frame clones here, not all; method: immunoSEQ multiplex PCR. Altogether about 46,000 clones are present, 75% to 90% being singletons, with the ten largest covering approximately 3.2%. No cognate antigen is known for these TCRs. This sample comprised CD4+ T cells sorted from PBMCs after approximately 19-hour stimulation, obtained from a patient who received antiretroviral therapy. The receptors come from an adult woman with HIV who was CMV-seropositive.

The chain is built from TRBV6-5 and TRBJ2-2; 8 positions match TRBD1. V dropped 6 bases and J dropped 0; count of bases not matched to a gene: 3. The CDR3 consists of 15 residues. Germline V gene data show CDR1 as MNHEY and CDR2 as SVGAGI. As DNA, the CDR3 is TGTGCCAGCAGGTCGGGACAGGCGAACACCGGGGAGCTGTTTTTT. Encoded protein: CASRSGQANTGELFF.

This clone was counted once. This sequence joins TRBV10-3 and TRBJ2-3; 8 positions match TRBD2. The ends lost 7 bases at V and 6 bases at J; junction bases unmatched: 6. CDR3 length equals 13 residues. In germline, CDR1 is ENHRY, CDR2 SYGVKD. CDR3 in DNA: TGTGCCATCACCCCGACTAGCGACGATACGCAGTATTTT. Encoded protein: CAITPTSDDTQYF.

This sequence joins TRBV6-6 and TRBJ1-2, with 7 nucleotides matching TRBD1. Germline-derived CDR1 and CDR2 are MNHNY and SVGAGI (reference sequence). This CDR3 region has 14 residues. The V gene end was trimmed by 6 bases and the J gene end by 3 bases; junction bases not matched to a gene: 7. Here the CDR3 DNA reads TGTGCCAGCAGGCCCAGGGGGGCGGACTATGGCTACACCTTC. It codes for CASRPRGADYGYTF.

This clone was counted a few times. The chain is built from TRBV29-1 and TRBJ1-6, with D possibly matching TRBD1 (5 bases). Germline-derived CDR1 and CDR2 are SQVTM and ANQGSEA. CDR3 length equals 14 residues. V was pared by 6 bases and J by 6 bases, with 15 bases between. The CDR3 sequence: CSVQKGDGNSPLHF. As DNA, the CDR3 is TGCAGCGTCCAAAAAGGGGACGGTAATTCACCCCTCCACTTT.

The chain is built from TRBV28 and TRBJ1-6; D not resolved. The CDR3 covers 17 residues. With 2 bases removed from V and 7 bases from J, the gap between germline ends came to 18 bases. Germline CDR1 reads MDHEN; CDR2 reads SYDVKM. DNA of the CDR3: TGTGCCAGCAGTTTAGGTAAAGGACGGCGTAGGAATTCACCCCTCCACTTT. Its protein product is CASSLGKGRRRNSPLHF. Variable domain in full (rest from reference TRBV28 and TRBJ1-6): DVKVTQSSRYLVKRTGEKVFLECVQDMDHENMFWYRQDPGLGLRLIYFSYDVKMKEKGDIPEGYSVSREKKERFSLILESASTNQTSMYLCASSLGKGRRRNSPLHFGNGTRLTVT.

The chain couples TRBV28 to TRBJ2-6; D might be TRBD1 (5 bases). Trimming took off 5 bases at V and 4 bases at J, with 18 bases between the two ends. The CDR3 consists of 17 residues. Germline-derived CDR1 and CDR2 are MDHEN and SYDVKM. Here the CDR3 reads CASSLGAQVSGANVLTF. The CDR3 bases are TGTGCCAGCAGTCTTGGGGCGCAGGTGTCAGGGGCCAACGTCCTGACTTTC. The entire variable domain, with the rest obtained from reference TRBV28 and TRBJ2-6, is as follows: DVKVTQSSRYLVKRTGEKVFLECVQDMDHENMFWYRQDPGLGLRLIYFSYDVKMKEKGDIPEGYSVSREKKERFSLILESASTNQTSMYLCASSLGAQVSGANVLTFGAGSRLTVL.

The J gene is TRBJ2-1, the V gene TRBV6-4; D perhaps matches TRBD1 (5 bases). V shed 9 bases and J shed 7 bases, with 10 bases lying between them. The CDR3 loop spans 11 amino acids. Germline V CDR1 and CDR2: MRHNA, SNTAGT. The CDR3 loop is CARVTGNEQFF. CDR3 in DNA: TGTGCCAGAGTCACAGGTAATGAGCAGTTCTTC.

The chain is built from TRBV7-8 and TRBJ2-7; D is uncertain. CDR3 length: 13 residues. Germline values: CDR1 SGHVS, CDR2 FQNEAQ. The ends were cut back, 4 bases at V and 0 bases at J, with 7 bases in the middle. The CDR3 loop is CASSSLSSYEQYF. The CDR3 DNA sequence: TGTGCCAGCAGCTCATTAAGCTCCTACGAGCAGTACTTC.

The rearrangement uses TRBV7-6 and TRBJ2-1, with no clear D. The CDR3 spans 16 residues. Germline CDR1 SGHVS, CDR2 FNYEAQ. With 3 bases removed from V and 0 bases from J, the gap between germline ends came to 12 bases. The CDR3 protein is CASSFSLKRSYNEQFF. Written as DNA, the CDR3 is TGTGCCAGCAGCTTCTCCCTTAAACGCTCCTACAATGAGCAGTTCTTC.

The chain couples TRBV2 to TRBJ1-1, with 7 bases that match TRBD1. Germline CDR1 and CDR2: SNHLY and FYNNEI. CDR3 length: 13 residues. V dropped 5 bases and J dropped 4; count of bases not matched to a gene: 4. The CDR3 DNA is TGTGCCAGCAGTCAGGGGGGGGGCACTGAAGCTTTCTTT. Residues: CASSQGGGTEAFF. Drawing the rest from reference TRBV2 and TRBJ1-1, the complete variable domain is EPEVTQTPSHQVTQMGQEVILRCVPISNHLYFYWYRQILGQKVEFLVSFYNNEISEKSEIFDDQFSVERPDGSNFTLKIRSTKLEDSAMYFCASSQGGGTEAFFGQGTRLTVV.

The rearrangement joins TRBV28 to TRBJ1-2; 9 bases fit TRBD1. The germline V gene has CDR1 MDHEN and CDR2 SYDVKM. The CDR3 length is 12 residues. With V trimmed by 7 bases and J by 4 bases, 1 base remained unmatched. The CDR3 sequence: CASMDRGYGYTF. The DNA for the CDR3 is TGTGCCAGCATGGACAGGGGCTATGGCTACACCTTC.

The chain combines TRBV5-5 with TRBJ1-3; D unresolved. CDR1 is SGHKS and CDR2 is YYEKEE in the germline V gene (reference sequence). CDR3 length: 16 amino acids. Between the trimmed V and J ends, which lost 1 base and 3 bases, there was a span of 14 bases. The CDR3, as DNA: TGTGCCAGCAGCTTGAGCCCCCGGACTGATGGAAACACCATATATTTT. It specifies CASSLSPRTDGNTIYF.

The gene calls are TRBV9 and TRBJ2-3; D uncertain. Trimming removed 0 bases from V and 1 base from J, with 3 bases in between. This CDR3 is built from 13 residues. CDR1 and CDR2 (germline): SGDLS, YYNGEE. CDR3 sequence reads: CASSVVGTDTQYF. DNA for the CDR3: TGTGCCAGCAGCGTAGTTGGCACAGATACGCAGTATTTT.

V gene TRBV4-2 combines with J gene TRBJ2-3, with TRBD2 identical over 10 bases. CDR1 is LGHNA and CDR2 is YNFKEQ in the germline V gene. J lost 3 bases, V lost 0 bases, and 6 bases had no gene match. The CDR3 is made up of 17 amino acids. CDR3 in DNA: TGTGCCAGCAGCCAAGAAGTCCCTAGCGGGGGTACAGATACGCAGTATTTT. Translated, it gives CASSQEVPSGGTDTQYF.

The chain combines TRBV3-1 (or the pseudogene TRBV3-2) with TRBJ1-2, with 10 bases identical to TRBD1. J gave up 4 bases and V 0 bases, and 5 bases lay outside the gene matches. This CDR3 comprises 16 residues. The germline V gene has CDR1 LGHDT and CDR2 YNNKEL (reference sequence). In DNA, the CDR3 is TGTGCCAGCAGCCAAGAGGCTCGACAGGGGGCCTATGGCTACACCTTC. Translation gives CASSQEARQGAYGYTF.

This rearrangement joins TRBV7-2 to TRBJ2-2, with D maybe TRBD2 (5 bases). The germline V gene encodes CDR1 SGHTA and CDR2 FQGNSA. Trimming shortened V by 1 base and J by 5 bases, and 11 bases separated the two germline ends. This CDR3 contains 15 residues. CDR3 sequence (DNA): TGTGCCAGCAGCTTAGGGGGTCGGGGAACCGGGGAGCTGTTTTTT. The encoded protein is CASSLGGRGTGELFF.

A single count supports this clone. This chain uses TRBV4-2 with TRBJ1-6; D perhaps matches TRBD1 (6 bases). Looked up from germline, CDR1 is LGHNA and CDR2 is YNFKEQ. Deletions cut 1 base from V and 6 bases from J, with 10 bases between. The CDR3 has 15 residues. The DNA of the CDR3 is TGTGCCAGCAGCCAAGGTGGGGGCGTTAATTCACCCCTCCACTTT. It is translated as CASSQGGGVNSPLHF.

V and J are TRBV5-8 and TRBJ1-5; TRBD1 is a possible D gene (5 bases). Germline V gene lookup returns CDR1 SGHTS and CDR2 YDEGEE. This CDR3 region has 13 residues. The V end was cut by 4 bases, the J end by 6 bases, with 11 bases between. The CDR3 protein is CASSGGSSQPQHF. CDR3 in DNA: TGTGCCAGCAGCGGGGGGTCGAGTCAGCCCCAGCATTTT.

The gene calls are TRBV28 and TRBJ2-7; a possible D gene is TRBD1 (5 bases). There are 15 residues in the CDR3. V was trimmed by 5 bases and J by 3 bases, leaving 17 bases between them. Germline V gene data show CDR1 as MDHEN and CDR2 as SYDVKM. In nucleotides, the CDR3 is TGTGCCAGCAGTCCACCCCGACAGAGTTACTACGAGCAGTACTTC. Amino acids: CASSPPRQSYYEQYF. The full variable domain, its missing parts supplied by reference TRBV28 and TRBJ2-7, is DVKVTQSSRYLVKRTGEKVFLECVQDMDHENMFWYRQDPGLGLRLIYFSYDVKMKEKGDIPEGYSVSREKKERFSLILESASTNQTSMYLCASSPPRQSYYEQYFGPGTRLTVT.

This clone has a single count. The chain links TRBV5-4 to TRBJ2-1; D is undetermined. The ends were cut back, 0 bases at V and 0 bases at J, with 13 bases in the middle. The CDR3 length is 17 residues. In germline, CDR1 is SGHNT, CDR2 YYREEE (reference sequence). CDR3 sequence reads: CASSLGLGVSSYNEQFF. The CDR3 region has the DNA TGTGCCAGCAGCTTGGGTCTGGGCGTAAGCTCCTACAATGAGCAGTTCTTC.

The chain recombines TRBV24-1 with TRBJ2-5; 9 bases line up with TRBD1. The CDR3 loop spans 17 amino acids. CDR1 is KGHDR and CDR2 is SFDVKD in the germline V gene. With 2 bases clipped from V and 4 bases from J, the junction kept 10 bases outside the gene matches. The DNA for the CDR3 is TGTGCCACCAGTGATTCGTTGGGACAGGGAGAGTCAGAGACCCAGTACTTC. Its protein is CATSDSLGQGESETQYF.

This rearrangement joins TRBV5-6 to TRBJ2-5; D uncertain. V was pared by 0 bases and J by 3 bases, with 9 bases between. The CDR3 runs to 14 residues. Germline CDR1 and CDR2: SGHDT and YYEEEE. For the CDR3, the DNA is TGTGCCAGCAGCTTGGATTGGGGTGAAGAGACCCAGTACTTC. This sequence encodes CASSLDWGEETQYF.

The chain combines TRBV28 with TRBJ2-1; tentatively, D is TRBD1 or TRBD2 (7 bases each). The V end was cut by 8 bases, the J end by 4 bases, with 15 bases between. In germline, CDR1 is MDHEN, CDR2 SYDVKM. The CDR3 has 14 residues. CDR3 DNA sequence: TGTGCCAGCTGCAGGGGGGGCGTGTACAATGAGCAGTTCTTC. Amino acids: CASCRGGVYNEQFF. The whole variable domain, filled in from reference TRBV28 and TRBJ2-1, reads DVKVTQSSRYLVKRTGEKVFLECVQDMDHENMFWYRQDPGLGLRLIYFSYDVKMKEKGDIPEGYSVSREKKERFSLILESASTNQTSMYLCASCRGGVYNEQFFGPGTRLTVL.

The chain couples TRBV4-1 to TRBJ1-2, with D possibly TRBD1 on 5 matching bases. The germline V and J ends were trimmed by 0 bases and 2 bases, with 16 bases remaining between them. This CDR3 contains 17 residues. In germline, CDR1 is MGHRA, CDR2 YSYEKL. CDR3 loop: CASSQEGAGGGNYGYTF. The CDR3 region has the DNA TGCGCCAGCAGCCAAGAGGGTGCTGGGGGGGGAAACTATGGCTACACCTTC.

The CDR3 sequence: CASSSRIGSDQPQHF. CDR3 DNA sequence: TGTGCCAGCAGCTCCCGGATCGGCAGTGATCAGCCCCAGCATTTT. The chain recombines TRBV7-8 with TRBJ1-5; D call uncertain. This CDR3 has 15 residues. V shed 4 bases and J shed 5 bases, with 15 bases lying between them. The germline V gene has CDR1 SGHVS and CDR2 FQNEAQ.

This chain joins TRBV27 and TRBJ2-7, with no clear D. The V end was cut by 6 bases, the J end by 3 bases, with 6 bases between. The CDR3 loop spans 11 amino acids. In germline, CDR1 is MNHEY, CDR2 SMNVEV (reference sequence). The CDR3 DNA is TGTGCCAGCAGCCGTCTCTACGAGCAGTACTTC. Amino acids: CASSRLYEQYF.

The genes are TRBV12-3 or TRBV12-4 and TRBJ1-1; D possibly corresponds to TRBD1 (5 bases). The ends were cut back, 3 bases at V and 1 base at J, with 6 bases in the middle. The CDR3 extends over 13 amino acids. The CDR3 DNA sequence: TGTGCCAGCAGTTTCGACAGGAACACTGAAGCTTTCTTT. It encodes CASSFDRNTEAFF.

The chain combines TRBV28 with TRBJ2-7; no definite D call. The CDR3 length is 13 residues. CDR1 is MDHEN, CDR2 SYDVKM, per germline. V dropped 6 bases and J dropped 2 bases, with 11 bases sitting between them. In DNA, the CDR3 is TGTGCCAGCAGCAGTGGACCCCCCTACGAGCAGTACTTC. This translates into CASSSGPPYEQYF. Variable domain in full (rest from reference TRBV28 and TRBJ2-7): DVKVTQSSRYLVKRTGEKVFLECVQDMDHENMFWYRQDPGLGLRLIYFSYDVKMKEKGDIPEGYSVSREKKERFSLILESASTNQTSMYLCASSSGPPYEQYFGPGTRLTVT.

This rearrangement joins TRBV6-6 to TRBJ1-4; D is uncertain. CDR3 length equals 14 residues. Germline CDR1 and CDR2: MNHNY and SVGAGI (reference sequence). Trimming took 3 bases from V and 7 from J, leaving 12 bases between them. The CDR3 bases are TGTGCCAGCAGTTATCTCGGGCGTACTGAAAAACTGTTTTTT. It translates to CASSYLGRTEKLFF.

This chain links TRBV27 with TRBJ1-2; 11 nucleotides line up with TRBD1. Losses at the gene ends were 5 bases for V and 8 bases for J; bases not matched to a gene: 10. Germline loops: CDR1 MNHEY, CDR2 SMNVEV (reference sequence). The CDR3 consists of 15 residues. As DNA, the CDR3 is TGTGCCAGCAGTCCCGGGACAGGGGGTCGAGGCGGCTACACCTTC. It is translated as CASSPGTGGRGGYTF.